The 18 T cell receptor beta chains given below trace back to one sample, sequenced in a study of blood T cell repertoires in COVID-19. The repertoire was sequenced with immunoSEQ multiplex PCR; TCRdb's copy has only in-frame clones and lacks some. The profile covers roughly 230,000 clones, with around 90% appearing a single time and more than 0.55% taken by the ten largest. The specimen sequenced was peripheral blood. Receptor source: a human donor in a cohort sampled during active COVID-19.

The chain uses TRBV9 and TRBJ2-7; TRBD1 matches at 10 bases. The CDR3 consists of 16 residues. Trimming at V came to 0 bases and at J to 3 bases, leaving 6 bases not matched to a gene. The germline V gene has CDR1 SGDLS and CDR2 YYNGEE. CDR3 nucleotide sequence: TGTGCCAGCAGCGTAGCGGGGGGACAGGGGTTCTACGAGCAGTACTTC. Translated: CASSVAGGQGFYEQYF.

A single count supports this clone. The chain uses TRBV6-5 and TRBJ2-7; D possibly corresponds to TRBD2 (5 bases). Looked up from germline, CDR1 is MNHEY and CDR2 is SVGAGI. V was shortened by 2 bases and J by 5 bases, with 16 bases between the two germline ends. This CDR3 spans 15 amino acids. The CDR3 sequence is CASSYGLGSSDEQYF. In nucleotides, the CDR3 is TGTGCCAGCAGTTACGGTCTTGGGAGTTCCGACGAGCAGTACTTC.

The gene calls are TRBV30 and TRBJ2-7; weak D call: TRBD2 (5 bases). Germline CDR1 and CDR2: GTSNPN and SVGIG (reference sequence). CDR3 size: 14 residues. V shed 0 bases and J shed 6 bases, with 15 bases lying between them. CDR3 residues: CAWSVSSRRSEQYF. The CDR3 bases are TGTGCCTGGAGTGTATCCAGCCGGAGGTCCGAGCAGTACTTC. The full variable domain, rest sourced from reference TRBV30 and TRBJ2-7, is SQTIHQWPATLVQPVGSPLSLECTVEGTSNPNLYWYRQAAGRGLQLLFYSVGIGQISSEVPQNLSASRPQDRQFILSSKKLLLSDSGFYLCAWSVSSRRSEQYFGPGTRLTVT.

The rearrangement links TRBV10-3 to TRBJ2-7; TRBD1 might be the D (6 bases). Trimming took off 6 bases at V and 3 bases at J, with 18 bases between the two ends. Germline CDR1 is ENHRY and CDR2 is SYGVKD. The CDR3 loop spans 15 amino acids. In nucleotides, the CDR3 is TGTGCCATCAGATCAGACAGGAACTACCTCTACGAGCAGTACTTC. Encoded protein: CAIRSDRNYLYEQYF.

CDR3 nucleotide sequence: TGTGCCAGCAGCCAAGAAGGGTGGGGGGTAGACACTGAAGCTTTCTTT. Its translation: CASSQEGWGVDTEAFF. This chain connects TRBV3-1 (or the pseudogene TRBV3-2) to TRBJ1-1; weak D call: TRBD1 (5 bases). V lost 0 bases, J lost 3 bases, and 14 bases lay in between. This CDR3 is built from 16 residues. Germline V gives CDR1 LGHDT, CDR2 YNNKEL (reference sequence).

The CDR3 loop is CAARPGGAYNEQFF. Here the CDR3 DNA reads TGTGCCGCCCGTCCGGGGGGGGCGTACAATGAGCAGTTCTTC. This chain joins TRBV2 and TRBJ2-1; TRBD2 agrees at 8 bases. Germline V gene lookup returns CDR1 SNHLY and CDR2 FYNNEI. V was pared by 11 bases and J by 4 bases, with 10 bases of the junction left unmatched. The CDR3 loop spans 14 amino acids.

The CDR3 DNA sequence: TGTGCCAGCAGTTTGGTAGCGGGAGGGGGGGAGTACTTC. This codes for CASSLVAGGGEYF. The chain couples TRBV28 to TRBJ2-7, with 11 bases aligning to TRBD2. Germline CDR1 MDHEN, CDR2 SYDVKM. J was trimmed by 11 bases and V by 3 bases; bases with no gene match: 6. This CDR3 region has 13 residues.

The chain carries TRBV7-2 and TRBJ2-7, with D perhaps matching TRBD1 (6 bases). The CDR3 length is 14 residues. CDR1 and CDR2 (germline): SGHTA, FQGNSA. V dropped 5 bases and J dropped 5 bases, with 16 bases sitting between them. CDR3: CASSPRGRGNEQYF. CDR3 DNA: TGTGCCAGCAGCCCCCGGGGCAGGGGTAACGAGCAGTACTTC.

This rearrangement joins TRBV11-3 to TRBJ2-2, with 10 bases fitting TRBD2. The CDR3 contains 16 residues. The J segment lost 3 bases and the V segment lost 1 base, leaving 2 bases of the junction unmatched. Germline CDR1 reads SGHNT; CDR2 reads YENEEA. The CDR3 protein is CASSLGLAGDTGELFF. The CDR3 nucleotides read TGTGCCAGCAGCTTAGGGCTAGCGGGGGACACCGGGGAGCTGTTTTTT.

V is TRBV2 and J is TRBJ2-1; D may be TRBD2 (6 bases). Germline CDR1 reads SNHLY; CDR2 reads FYNNEI. The V end was cut by 6 bases, the J end by 7 bases, with 13 bases between. The CDR3 is made up of 13 amino acids. CDR3 nucleotide sequence: TGTGCCAGCAGCAACACGGGAGCAAATGAGCAGTTCTTC. As protein: CASSNTGANEQFF.

This clone appeared a single time. The chain links TRBV30 to TRBJ2-7, with a possible D match to TRBD1 (6 bases). V was trimmed by 2 bases and J by 6 bases, leaving 14 bases between them. Germline V gene sequence: CDR1 GTSNPN, CDR2 SVGIG (reference sequence). The CDR3 spans 13 residues. CDR3 amino acids: CAWSWGPRAEQYF. The CDR3 DNA follows: TGTGCCTGGAGTTGGGGGCCGCGTGCCGAGCAGTACTTC.

This clone was found many times. V and J are TRBV29-1 and TRBJ1-1, with D unresolved. The CDR3 consists of 11 residues. Germline V gene data show CDR1 as SQVTM and CDR2 as ANQGSEA. Trimming left V 0 bases short and J 8 bases short, with 7 bases between. CDR3 loop: CSVEDRLEAFF. The CDR3 DNA reads as TGCAGCGTTGAAGACAGGTTGGAAGCTTTCTTT.

The chain carries TRBV7-7 and TRBJ1-4; TRBD1 matches 8 bases. The CDR3 contains 15 residues. J lost 8 bases, V lost 5 bases, and 10 bases had no gene match. Germline V gene sequence: CDR1 SSHAT, CDR2 FNYEAQ (reference sequence). CDR3 region: CASSHRTGPVEKLFF. The CDR3 nucleotides are TGTGCCAGCAGCCACCGGACAGGGCCGGTGGAAAAACTGTTTTTT.

The V gene is TRBV10-3, the J gene TRBJ2-7; the match to TRBD2 covers 7 bases. V was clipped by 6 bases and J by 0 bases; unmatched bases: 8. Germline CDR1 and CDR2: ENHRY and SYGVKD. The CDR3 has 15 amino acids. The CDR3 sequence: CAISPSGASSYEQYF. For the CDR3, the DNA is TGTGCCATCAGCCCAAGCGGGGCCTCCTCCTACGAGCAGTACTTC.

The chain employs TRBV27 and TRBJ2-7, with TRBD1 matching 7 bases. The V and J ends lost 4 bases and 5 bases, in that order; junction bases with no gene match: 2. The CDR3 totals 12 residues. Germline lookup yields CDR1 MNHEY and CDR2 SMNVEV (reference sequence). CDR3 in DNA: TGTGCCAGCAGTTGGGGGACAGACGAGCAGTACTTC. Translating gives CASSWGTDEQYF.

The chain joins TRBV7-9 to TRBJ2-7, with TRBD1 matching 8 bases. CDR3 length: 15 amino acids. After removal of 1 base from V and 5 bases from J, the junction contained 7 bases not matched to a gene. The germline V gene encodes CDR1 SEHNR and CDR2 FQNEAQ (reference sequence). The CDR3 here is CASSLVGQGIDEQYF. CDR3 nucleotides: TGTGCCAGCAGCTTAGTAGGACAGGGAATCGACGAGCAGTACTTC.

This clone was recorded a few times. The chain uses TRBV4-3 and TRBJ2-5, with 9 bases lining up with TRBD2. J lost 9 bases, V lost 3 bases, and 23 bases had no gene match. The germline CDR1 and CDR2 sequences are LGHNA and YSLEER. CDR3 length: 19 residues. The CDR3 nucleotides read TGCGCCAGCAGCCAGAGTGAAGGGCGAGCGGGAGGCCTCTTTTGGGCCCAGTACTTC. It yields the protein CASSQSEGRAGGLFWAQYF.

This clone was seen once. The V call is TRBV6-5, the J call TRBJ2-7, with unresolved D. Trimming shortened V by 2 bases and J by 0 bases, and 11 bases separated the two germline ends. This CDR3 comprises 15 residues. Germline V gene lookup returns CDR1 MNHEY and CDR2 SVGAGI. CDR3 residues: CASSYVSARSYEQYF. The CDR3 bases are TGTGCCAGCAGTTACGTGAGTGCCCGCTCCTACGAGCAGTACTTC.